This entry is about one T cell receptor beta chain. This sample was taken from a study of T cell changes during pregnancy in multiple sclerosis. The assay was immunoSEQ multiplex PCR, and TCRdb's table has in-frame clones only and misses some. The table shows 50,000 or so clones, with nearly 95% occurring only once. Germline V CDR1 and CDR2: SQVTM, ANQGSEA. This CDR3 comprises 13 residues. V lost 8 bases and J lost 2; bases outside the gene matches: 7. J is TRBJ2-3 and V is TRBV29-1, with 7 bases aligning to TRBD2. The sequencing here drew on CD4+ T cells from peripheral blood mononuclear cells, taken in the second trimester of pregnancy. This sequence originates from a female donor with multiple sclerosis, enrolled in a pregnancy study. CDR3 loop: CSTGTTHTDTQYF. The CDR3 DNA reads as TGCAGCACCGGGACTACACACACAGATACGCAGTATTTT.